The following is a TCR beta chain sequence with its context. With no exception, relapse followed autologous stem cell transplantation in all patients, and brentuximab vedotin exposure varied. Trimming cost V 1 base and J 5 bases; bases outside gene matches: 6. The CDR3 sequence is 15 residues long. Germline loops: CDR1 LGHNA, CDR2 YNFKEQ. These data are taken from a study of PD-1 blockade in classical Hodgkin lymphoma. Assay: immunoSEQ multiplex PCR; the TCRdb copy retains only in-frame clones and omits some. Among 11,000 or so clones, roughly 84% were seen once, and the ten largest hold more than 30%.

The origin of this receptor is a human donor with classical Hodgkin lymphoma. The material sequenced was peripheral blood mononuclear cells (PBMCs), taken at baseline. This chain links TRBV4-2 with TRBJ2-5, with 8 nucleotides matching TRBD2. CDR3 nucleotides: TGTGCCAGCAGCCAAGCAACGACTAGCGCGGAGACCCAGTACTTC. Its protein is CASSQATTSAETQYF.